This T cell receptor (beta chain) was retrieved from a study of tumor and adjacent non-tumor tissue in lung cancer. The library came from three nested PCR rounds adapted from ARM-PCR protocols. MiXCR, run by TCRdb on the multiplex PCR reads, gives a single entry per CDR3 protein. The sample contains roughly 120,000 distinct CDR3 sequences, about 87% of which appear only once. Germline lookup yields CDR1 DFQATT and CDR2 SNEGSKA (reference sequence). CDR3 size: 14 residues. V was cut by 1 base and J by 2 bases, with 11 bases left in between. No cell sorting was done before RNA was extracted from the tissue.

Sequencing used lung tumor tissue. The chain carries TRBV20-1 and TRBJ2-5; D call uncertain. The sequence was obtained from a man between 65 and 85 years old with non-small cell lung cancer. For the CDR3, the DNA is TGCAGTGCTAGAGGCGGAAGAAATCAAGAGACCCAGTACTTC. Translating gives CSARGGRNQETQYF.